This is a list of T cell receptor beta chains from one sample in a study of beta chain features in type 1 diabetes. This table comes from immunoSEQ multiplex PCR, and its TCRdb copy is limited to in-frame clones, with some not included. In the table there are some 190,000 clones, 7.8% of which are singletons. The specimen sequenced was central memory CD4+ T cells from blood. These receptors were obtained from a woman aged 35 to 49 with type 1 diabetes. Both conserved end residues are part of each CDR3. Fields, in order: clone size, V gene, D gene, J gene, CDR3 DNA, CDR3 protein. D genes are given only for firm matches. The listing skips clone size in some rows; elsewhere it reads once, few, many or a size class.

few,TRBV30,NA,TRBJ2-1,TGTGCCTGGAGTCCCGTCTGCGATGAGCAGTTCTTC,CAWSPVCDEQFF
NA,TRBV6-1,NA,TRBJ1-1,TGTGCCAGCAGTGGGGACATCCGAGAAGCTTTCTTT,CASSGDIREAFF
NA,TRBV5-1,NA,TRBJ1-4,TGCGCCAGCAGCTTGGTGCCAGATGAAAAACTGTTTTTT,CASSLVPDEKLFF
NA,TRBV5-1,NA,TRBJ2-3,TGCGCCAGCAGCTCTCGACTGGCAGATACGCAGTATTTT,CASSSRLADTQYF
few,TRBV4-2,NA,TRBJ2-1,TGTGCCAGCAGCCATAAACTAGATCGCTACAATGAGCAGTTCTTC,CASSHKLDRYNEQFF
NA,TRBV29-1,TRBD2,TRBJ2-1,TGCAGCGTTGTCCCTGGGACTAGCGGGAGTGGTGAGCAGTTCTTC,CSVVPGTSGSGEQFF
NA,TRBV30,TRBD2,TRBJ2-2,TGTGCCTGGAGTTTACGGACTAGCGGGAGTTCAAACACCGGGGAGCTGTTTTTT,CAWSLRTSGSSNTGELFF
few,TRBV7-8,NA,TRBJ1-4,TGTGCCAGCAGCTCGACAGGTTGGGGTGAAAAACTGTTTTTT,CASSSTGWGEKLFF
NA,TRBV5-1,TRBD2,TRBJ2-7,TGCGCCAGCAGCTTGGGTACGGGACTAGCGGGAGTATCCTTC,CASSLGTGLAGVSF
few,TRBV5-1,TRBD1,TRBJ1-5,TGCGCCAGCTCAAACGGACAGGGGGCAGGTCAGCCCCAGCATTTT,CASSNGQGAGQPQHF
few,TRBV5-6,NA,TRBJ1-4,TGTGCCAGCAGCTTGGAACGGAGCAATGAAAAACTGTTTTTT,CASSLERSNEKLFF
NA,TRBV5-1,TRBD1,TRBJ2-2,TGCGCCAGCATTCGGACAGGGGGAACCGGGGAGCTGTTTTTT,CASIRTGGTGELFF
NA,TRBV28,NA,TRBJ2-1,TGTGCCAGCAATGGCCCCAATGAGCAGTTCTTC,CASNGPNEQFF
few,TRBV27,NA,TRBJ2-3,TGTGCCAGCAGCGCTCCAGGGTTTGGCACAGATACGCAGTATTTT,CASSAPGFGTDTQYF
NA,TRBV28,NA,TRBJ2-7,TGTGCCAGCAGTTTGAGCGGAAACTCCTACGAGCAGTACTTC,CASSLSGNSYEQYF
few,TRBV18,NA,TRBJ2-7,TGTGCCAGCTCACCAAACCTCCGAGACGAGCAGTACTTC,CASSPNLRDEQYF
NA,TRBV19,TRBD1,TRBJ2-1,TGTGCCAGTAGGAAGTGGACAGGGCTCTACAATGAGCAGTTCTTC,CASRKWTGLYNEQFF
NA,TRBV9,NA,TRBJ1-1,TGTGCCAGCAGCGTAGCTACGGGGACTCCTGAAGCTTTCTTT,CASSVATGTPEAFF
few,TRBV2,TRBD1,TRBJ2-5,TGTGCCAGCAGTGCCGGGACAGTAGGAGAGACCCAGTACTTC,CASSAGTVGETQYF
NA,TRBV19,NA,TRBJ1-2,TGTGCCAGTAGTATTGCACTCTATGGCTACACCTTC,CASSIALYGYTF